This T cell receptor beta chain emerged from a study of T cell changes during pregnancy in multiple sclerosis. Produced via immunoSEQ multiplex PCR; TCRdb's table is partial and in-frame only. This table holds around 34,000 clones, 94% found once. The germline V gene encodes CDR1 SQVTM and CDR2 ANQGSEA. This CDR3 spans 16 amino acids. V lost 7 bases to trimming and J lost 0 bases; unmatched junction nucleotides: 9. This chain connects TRBV29-1 to TRBJ2-2; 9 bases agree with TRBD1. This sequence was found in a female donor with multiple sclerosis, enrolled in a pregnancy study. The sample in question was CD4+ T cells from peripheral blood mononuclear cells, obtained in the second trimester of pregnancy. The CDR3 nucleotides are TGCAGCGAAACCGGGACAGGGCCCCCGAACACCGGGGAGCTGTTTTTT. Translating gives CSETGTGPPNTGELFF.